Listed below are T cell receptor beta chains from one sample, sequenced in a study of shared clonotypes between healthy human individuals. The protocol was immunoSEQ multiplex PCR, while the TCRdb copy is restricted to in-frame clones and leaves out a portion. The table has approximately 720,000 clones, 92% seen once. Sequencing used naive CD8+ T cells sorted from blood. Source of these receptors: a man aged 25-45 years in good health. The CDR3 runs from the conserved cysteine through the conserved F or W. The order of the fields is clone size, CDR3 length, V gene, D gene, J gene, CDR3 protein, CDR3 DNA. The D gene is left open where the match is weak. Rows give clone size only sometimes, using once, few, many, or a class for an expanded clone.

abundance: NA; len: 17; v_gene: TRBV6-1; d_gene: TRBD1; j_gene: TRBJ2-7; CDR3aa: CASSEALTSWTGVEQYF; CDR3nt: TGTGCCAGCAGTGAAGCGTTGACCTCATGGACAGGGGTGGAGCAGTACTTC
abundance: NA; len: 16; v_gene: TRBV13; d_gene: TRBD2; j_gene: TRBJ2-7; CDR3aa: CASSSELAGGRYEQYF; CDR3nt: TGTGCCAGCAGCTCGGAATTAGCGGGAGGAAGGTACGAGCAGTACTTC
abundance: NA; len: 16; v_gene: TRBV5-1; d_gene: TRBD1; j_gene: TRBJ2-7; CDR3aa: CASSLPRDSSSYEQYF; CDR3nt: TGCGCCAGCAGCTTGCCCCGGGACAGTTCCTCCTACGAGCAGTACTTC
abundance: NA; len: 13; v_gene: TRBV27; d_gene: TRBD1; j_gene: TRBJ2-7; CDR3aa: CATAQGQDYEQYF; CDR3nt: TGTGCCACCGCACAGGGGCAGGACTACGAGCAGTACTTC
abundance: NA; len: 14; v_gene: TRBV30; d_gene: TRBD1; j_gene: TRBJ2-5; CDR3aa: CAWNQRTGEETQYF; CDR3nt: TGTGCCTGGAACCAACGGACAGGGGAAGAGACCCAGTACTTC
abundance: NA; len: 14; v_gene: TRBV14; d_gene: TRBD1; j_gene: TRBJ2-2; CDR3aa: CASSWTGDTGELFF; CDR3nt: TGTGCCAGCAGTTGGACAGGGGATACCGGGGAGCTGTTTTTT
abundance: NA; len: 13; v_gene: TRBV7-9; d_gene: NA; j_gene: TRBJ1-1; CDR3aa: CASSQAVNTEAFF; CDR3nt: TGTGCCAGCAGCCAGGCCGTGAACACTGAAGCTTTCTTT
abundance: NA; len: 13; v_gene: TRBV27; d_gene: TRBD1; j_gene: TRBJ2-1; CDR3aa: CASSRGTYNEQFF; CDR3nt: TGTGCCAGCAGCAGGGGGACCTACAATGAGCAGTTCTTC
abundance: NA; len: 14; v_gene: TRBV7-9; d_gene: TRBD2; j_gene: TRBJ2-7; CDR3aa: CASSFTSENYEQYF; CDR3nt: TGTGCCAGCAGCTTCACTAGCGAGAATTACGAGCAGTACTTC
abundance: NA; len: 17; v_gene: TRBV7-6; d_gene: TRBD1; j_gene: TRBJ2-2; CDR3aa: CASSLDVAGGDTGELFF; CDR3nt: TGTGCCAGCAGCTTAGATGTGGCAGGGGGAGACACCGGGGAGCTGTTTTTT
abundance: NA; len: 12; v_gene: TRBV9; d_gene: NA; j_gene: TRBJ2-7; CDR3aa: CASSSSLGEQYF; CDR3nt: TGTGCCAGCAGCTCCTCTCTTGGCGAGCAGTACTTC
abundance: NA; len: 16; v_gene: TRBV7-8; d_gene: TRBD2; j_gene: TRBJ2-7; CDR3aa: CASSFLAGEGTYEQYF; CDR3nt: TGTGCCAGCAGCTTTTTAGCGGGAGAGGGCACCTACGAGCAGTACTTC
abundance: NA; len: 15; v_gene: TRBV27; d_gene: TRBD1; j_gene: TRBJ2-7; CDR3aa: CASSLRTGKENEQYF; CDR3nt: TGTGCCAGCAGTTTACGGACAGGAAAAGAGAACGAGCAGTACTTC
abundance: NA; len: 13; v_gene: TRBV5-1; d_gene: NA; j_gene: TRBJ2-5; CDR3aa: CASSTNTQETQYF; CDR3nt: TGCGCCAGCAGCACCAACACCCAAGAGACCCAGTACTTC
abundance: once; len: 15; v_gene: TRBV9; d_gene: TRBD2; j_gene: TRBJ2-1; CDR3aa: CASSVGLADNNEQFF; CDR3nt: TGTGCCAGCAGCGTAGGCCTAGCGGACAACAATGAGCAGTTCTTC